This T cell receptor (beta chain) was recovered during a study of shared clonotypes between healthy human individuals. Assay: immunoSEQ multiplex PCR; the TCRdb copy retains only in-frame clones and omits some. The sample consists of some 2,100,000 clones, 90% to 96% of them appearing once. Germline CDR1 reads SGHTA; CDR2 reads FQGNSA. V gave up 0 bases and J gave up 6 bases; unmatched junction bases: 3. This CDR3 contains 15 residues. This clonotype originated in a man aged 18 to 35 in good health. Input material: naive CD4+ T cells sorted from blood. Subset here: CD45RA+ positively selected. The V gene is TRBV7-2, the J gene TRBJ2-7, with TRBD2 identical over 12 bases. CDR3 nucleotides: TGTGCCAGCAGCTTAGCGACTAGCGGGAGTGGCGAGCAGTACTTC. It translates to CASSLATSGSGEQYF. The full variable domain, completed using reference TRBV7-2 and TRBJ2-7, is GAGVSQSPSNKVTEKGKDVELRCDPISGHTALYWYRQSLGQGLEFLIYFQGNSAPDKSGLPSDRFSAERTGGSVSTLTIQRTQQEDSAVYLCASSLATSGSGEQYFGPGTRLTVT.